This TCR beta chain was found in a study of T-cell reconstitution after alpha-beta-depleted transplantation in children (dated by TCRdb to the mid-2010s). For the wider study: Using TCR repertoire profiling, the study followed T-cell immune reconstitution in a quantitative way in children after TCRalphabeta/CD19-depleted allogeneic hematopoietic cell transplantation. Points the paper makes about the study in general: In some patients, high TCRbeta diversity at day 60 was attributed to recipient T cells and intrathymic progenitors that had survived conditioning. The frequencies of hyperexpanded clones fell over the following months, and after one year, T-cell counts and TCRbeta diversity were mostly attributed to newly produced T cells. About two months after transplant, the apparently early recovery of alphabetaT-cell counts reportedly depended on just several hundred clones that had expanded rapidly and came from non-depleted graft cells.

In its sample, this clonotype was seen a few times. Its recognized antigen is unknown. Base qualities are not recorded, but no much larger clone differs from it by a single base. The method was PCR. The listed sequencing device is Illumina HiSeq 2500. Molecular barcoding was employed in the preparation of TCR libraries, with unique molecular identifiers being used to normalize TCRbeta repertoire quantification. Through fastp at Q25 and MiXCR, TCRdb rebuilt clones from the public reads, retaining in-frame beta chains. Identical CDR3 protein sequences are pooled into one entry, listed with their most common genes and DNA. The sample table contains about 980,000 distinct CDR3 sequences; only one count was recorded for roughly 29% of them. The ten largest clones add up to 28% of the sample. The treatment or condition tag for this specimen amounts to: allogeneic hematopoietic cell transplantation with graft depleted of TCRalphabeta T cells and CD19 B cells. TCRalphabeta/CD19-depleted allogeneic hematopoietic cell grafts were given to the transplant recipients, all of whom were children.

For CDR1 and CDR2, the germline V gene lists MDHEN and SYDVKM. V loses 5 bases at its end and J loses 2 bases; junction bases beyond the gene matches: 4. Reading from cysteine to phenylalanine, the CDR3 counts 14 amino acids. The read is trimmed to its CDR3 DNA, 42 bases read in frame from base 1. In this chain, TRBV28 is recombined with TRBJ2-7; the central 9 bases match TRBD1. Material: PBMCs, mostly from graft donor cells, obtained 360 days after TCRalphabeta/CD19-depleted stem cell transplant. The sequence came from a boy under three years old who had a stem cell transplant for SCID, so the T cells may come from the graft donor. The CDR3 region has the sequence CASSPNRGPYEQYF. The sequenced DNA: TGTGCCAGCAGTCCGAACAGGGGGCCCTACGAGCAGTACTTC.